This TCR beta chain was obtained from a study of Tregs in tolerant kidney transplant recipients. Overall study results and limits: In tolerant patients, donor-specific Tregs outgrew total Tregs, suggesting antigen-driven expansion. Nucleotide sequences could not be compared across some patients' samples due to primer changes. Expanding Tregs on activated donor B cells appeared to best identify donor-specific TCRbeta clones.

With 1 base removed from V and 2 bases from J, the gap between germline ends came to 15 bases. Germline loops: CDR1 SGHTA, CDR2 FQGTGA. This CDR3 is 18 amino acids long. For this clone: What it binds is unknown. Coverage ceases 3 residues before the CDR3 finishes, and the germline J gene fills in the end.

Thawed PBMCs were FACS-sorted into unstimulated CD4+CD25+CD127- regulatory T cells, CD4+CD25- non-regulatory cells, CD4 and CD8 cells. Libraries were prepared by immunoSEQ multiplex PCR; TCRdb keeps only in-frame clonotypes and omits some of them. In all, the sample yields 45,000 to 55,000 clones. The chain joins TRBV7-3 to TRBJ2-6, with D possibly being TRBD2 (7 bases). This TCR was recovered from a human donor who received a combined kidney and bone marrow transplant. The sequencing here drew on CD4+ T cells from blood, taken before the transplant. Incomplete CDR3 DNA: TGTGCCAGCAGCTTAATGGGGGGGGCAGGGGCTGGGGCCAACGTC. It is translated as CASSLMGGAGAGANV. The full CDR3 sequence reads CASSLMGGAGAGANVLTF.